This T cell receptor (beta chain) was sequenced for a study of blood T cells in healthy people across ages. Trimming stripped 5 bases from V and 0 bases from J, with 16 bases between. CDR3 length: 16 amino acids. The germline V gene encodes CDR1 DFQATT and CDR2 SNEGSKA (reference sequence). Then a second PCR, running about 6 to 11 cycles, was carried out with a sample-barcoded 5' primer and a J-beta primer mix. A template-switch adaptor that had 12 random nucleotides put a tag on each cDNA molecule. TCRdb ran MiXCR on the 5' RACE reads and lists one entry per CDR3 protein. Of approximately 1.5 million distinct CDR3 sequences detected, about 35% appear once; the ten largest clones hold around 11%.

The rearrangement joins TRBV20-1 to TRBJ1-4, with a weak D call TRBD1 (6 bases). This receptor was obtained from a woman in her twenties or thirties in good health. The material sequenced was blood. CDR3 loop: CSAHKTTGTTNEKLFF. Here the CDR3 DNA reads TGCAGTGCTCATAAAACAACAGGGACAACTAATGAAAAACTGTTTTTT.